This T cell receptor beta chain is drawn from a study of shared clonotypes between healthy human individuals. General observations from the study: Against clonotypes common to all four donors, non-shared ones had lower generation probabilities. Sharing of clonotypes among donors was expected to vary with sequencing depth.

Germline V CDR1 and CDR2: SGHRS, YFSETQ. The CDR3 length is 16 residues. The ends were cut back, 3 bases at V and 0 bases at J, with 13 bases in the middle. Caucasian adults residing in Nashville, Tennessee made up all the donors. Deep-level settings were used for running the assay. Sequencing was performed with immunoSEQ multiplex PCR; in TCRdb, only in-frame clones are kept and a portion is missing. The sample includes nearly 1,000,000 clones, 60% to 85% of them seen just once. This clone has only one observation. The antigen is undetermined. Sequenced material: memory CD4+ T cells sorted from blood. The subset here: CD45RA-negative fraction. This sequence joins TRBV5-1 and TRBJ2-1; unclear D gene. The receptor was isolated from a man younger than 35 in good health. The CDR3 reads CASSSKPASSYNEQFF. The DNA of the CDR3 is TGCGCCAGCAGCTCGAAGCCCGCGAGCTCCTACAATGAGCAGTTCTTC.